Sequencing of this TCR beta chain was carried out in a study of T cell changes during pregnancy in multiple sclerosis. Assay used: immunoSEQ multiplex PCR; TCRdb lists only in-frame clones, some missing. Counted here are 99,000 or so clones, 93% occurring once; the ten biggest clones make up around 0.99%. The CDR3 spans 18 residues. Trimming removed 0 bases from V and 5 bases from J; junction bases left unmatched: 9. Germline V gene lookup returns CDR1 LGHNA and CDR2 YSLEER. The V call is TRBV4-3, the J call TRBJ2-1, with TRBD2 matching 11 bases. This TCR was sampled from a female donor with multiple sclerosis, enrolled in a pregnancy study. The sample was peripheral blood, taken after pregnancy. CDR3 DNA: TGCGCCAGCAGCCAAGATTCGCCTAGCGGGAGGATGAACAATGAGCAGTTCTTC. This gives the protein CASSQDSPSGRMNNEQFF.